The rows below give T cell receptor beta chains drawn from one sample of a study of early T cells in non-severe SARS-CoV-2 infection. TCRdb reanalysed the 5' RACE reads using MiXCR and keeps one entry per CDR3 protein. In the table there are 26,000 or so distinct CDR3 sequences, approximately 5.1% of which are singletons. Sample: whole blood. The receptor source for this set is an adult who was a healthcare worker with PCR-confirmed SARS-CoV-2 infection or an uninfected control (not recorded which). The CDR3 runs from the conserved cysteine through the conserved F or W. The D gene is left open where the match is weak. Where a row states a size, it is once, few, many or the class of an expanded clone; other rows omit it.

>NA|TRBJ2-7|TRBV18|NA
CASSPSTGRNEQYF
TGTGCCAGCTCACCAAGTACAGGGAGAAACGAGCAGTACTTC
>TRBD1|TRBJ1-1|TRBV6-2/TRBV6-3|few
CASSYSIRDRLNTEAFF
TGTGCCAGCAGTTACTCGATTCGGGACAGGTTGAACACTGAAGCTTTCTTT
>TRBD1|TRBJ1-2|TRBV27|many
CASSKGTGYYGYTF
TGTGCCAGCAGTAAGGGGACAGGATACTATGGCTACACCTTC
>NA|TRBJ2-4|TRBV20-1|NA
CSARGIAEINIQYF
TGCAGTGCTAGGGGTATAGCGGAGATAAACATTCAGTACTTC
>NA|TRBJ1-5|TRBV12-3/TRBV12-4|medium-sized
CASSRDGYQPQHF
TGTGCCAGCAGTCGGGACGGCTATCAGCCCCAGCATTTT
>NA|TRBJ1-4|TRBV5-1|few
CASSLWAANEKLFF
TGCGCCAGCAGCTTGTGGGCAGCTAATGAAAAACTGTTTTTT
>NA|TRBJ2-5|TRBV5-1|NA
CASSLRQKETQYF
TGCGCCAGCAGCCTGCGACAGAAAGAGACCCAGTACTTC
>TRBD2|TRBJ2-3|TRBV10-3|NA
CAISSGGAINTQYF
TGTGCCATCAGTAGCGGGGGGGCCATCAATACGCAGTATTTT
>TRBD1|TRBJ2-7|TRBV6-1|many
CASSVSPGQGHEQYF
TGTGCCAGCAGTGTCTCCCCGGGACAGGGCCACGAGCAGTACTTC
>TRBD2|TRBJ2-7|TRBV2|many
CASSGLSGGPGEQYF
TGTGCCAGCAGTGGCCTTAGCGGGGGCCCCGGGGAGCAGTACTTC
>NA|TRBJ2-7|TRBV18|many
CASSPGTESYEQYF
TGTGCCAGCTCCCCCGGGACGGAATCCTACGAGCAGTACTTC
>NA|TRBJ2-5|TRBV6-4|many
CASTWRPEETQYF
TGTGCCAGCACTTGGCGGCCGGAGGAGACCCAGTACTTC
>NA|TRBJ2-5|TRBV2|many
CASIGTPQETQYF
TGTGCCAGCATAGGGACACCTCAAGAGACCCAGTACTTC
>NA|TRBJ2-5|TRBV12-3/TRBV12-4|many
CASSPGTVKETQYF
TGTGCCAGCAGTCCCGGGACGGTCAAAGAGACCCAGTACTTC
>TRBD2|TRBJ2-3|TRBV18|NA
CASSPQAGGIDTQYF
TGTGCCAGCTCACCTCAAGCGGGGGGAATAGATACGCAGTATTTT
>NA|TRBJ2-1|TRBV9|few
CASSVGPPTPYNEQFF
TGTGCCAGCAGCGTAGGCCCCCCCACACCTTACAATGAGCAGTTCTTC
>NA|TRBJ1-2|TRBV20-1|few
CSARGAGGYYGYTF
TGCAGTGCTAGGGGCGCAGGCGGTTACTATGGCTACACCTTC
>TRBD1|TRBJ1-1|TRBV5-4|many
CASSSGRGTVEAFF
TGTGCCAGCAGCTCCGGGCGGGGGACAGTCGAAGCTTTCTTT
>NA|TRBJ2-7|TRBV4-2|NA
CASSVPGHSYEQYF
TGTGCCAGCAGCGTCCCTGGGCACTCCTACGAGCAGTACTTC
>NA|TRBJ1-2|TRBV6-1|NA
CASSESPASLGYTF
TGTGCCAGCAGTGAAAGTCCTGCCTCTTTGGGCTACACCTTC
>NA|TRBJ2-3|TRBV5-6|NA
CASSLYSGIADTQYF
TGTGCCAGCAGCTTGTATTCAGGGATAGCAGATACGCAGTATTTT
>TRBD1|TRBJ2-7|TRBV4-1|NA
CASRGTASYEQYF
TGCGCCAGCCGAGGGACAGCCTCCTACGAGCAGTACTTC
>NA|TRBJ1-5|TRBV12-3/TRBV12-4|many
CASSFSGLSNQPQHF
TGTGCCAGCAGTTTTTCGGGGCTGAGCAATCAGCCCCAGCATTTT
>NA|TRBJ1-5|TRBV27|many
CATTPRGSNQPQHF
TGTGCCACCACGCCGAGGGGTAGCAATCAGCCCCAGCATTTT
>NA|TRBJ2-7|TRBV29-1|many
CSVEQAYEQYF
TGCAGCGTTGAACAAGCCTACGAGCAGTACTTC
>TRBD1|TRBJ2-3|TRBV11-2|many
CASSPGTVTSTDTQYF
TGTGCCAGCAGCCCCGGGACAGTTACCTCCACAGATACGCAGTATTTT
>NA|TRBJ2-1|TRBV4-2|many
CASSQGKSSYNEQFF
TGTGCCAGCAGCCAAGGAAAAAGCTCCTACAATGAGCAGTTCTTC
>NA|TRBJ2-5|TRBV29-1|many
CSVPRQLQETQYF
TGCAGCGTTCCGCGACAGCTCCAAGAGACCCAGTACTTC
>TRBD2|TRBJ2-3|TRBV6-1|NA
CASTELAEDTQYF
TGTGCCAGCACCGAACTAGCGGAGGATACGCAGTATTTT
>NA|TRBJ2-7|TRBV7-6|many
CASSFSTGTYEQYF
TGTGCCAGCAGCTTCTCAACAGGAACCTACGAGCAGTACTTC
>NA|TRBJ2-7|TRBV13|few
CASSSILNSYEQYF
TGTGCCAGCAGCTCTATCTTAAACTCCTACGAGCAGTACTTC
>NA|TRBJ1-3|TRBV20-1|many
CSARDPTSGNTIYF
TGCAGTGCTAGAGATCCCACCTCTGGAAACACCATATATTTT
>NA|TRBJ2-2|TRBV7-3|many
CASSPGQTNTGELFF
TGTGCCAGCAGCCCCGGACAGACCAACACCGGGGAGCTGTTTTTT
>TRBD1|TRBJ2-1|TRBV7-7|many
CASSLGGQQNEQFF
TGTGCCAGCAGCTTAGGGGGACAGCAAAATGAGCAGTTCTTC
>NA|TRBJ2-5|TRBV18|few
CASTLVGPGETQYF
TGTGCCAGCACTTTGGTTGGACCGGGAGAGACCCAGTACTTC
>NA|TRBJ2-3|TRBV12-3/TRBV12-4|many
CASSPPLSTDTQYF
TGTGCCAGCAGCCCTCCCCTAAGCACAGATACGCAGTATTTT
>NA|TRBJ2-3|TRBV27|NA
CASRVGGGDTQYF
TGTGCCAGCAGGGTAGGGGGTGGGGATACGCAGTATTTT
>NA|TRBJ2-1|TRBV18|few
CASSPPPASYNEQFF
TGTGCCAGCTCACCACCTCCCGCCTCCTACAATGAGCAGTTCTTC
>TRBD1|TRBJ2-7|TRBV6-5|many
CASSYPRRGQGIYEQYF
TGTGCCAGCAGTTACCCCCGGAGGGGACAGGGTATATACGAGCAGTACTTC
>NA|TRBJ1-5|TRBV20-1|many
CSASVSGTNSNQPQHF
TGCAGTGCTAGCGTCTCAGGAACAAATAGCAATCAGCCCCAGCATTTT
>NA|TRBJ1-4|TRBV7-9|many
CASSLGRGDEKLFF
TGTGCCAGCAGCTTAGGAAGGGGTGACGAAAAACTGTTTTTT
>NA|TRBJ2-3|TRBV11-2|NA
CASSFRFPDTQYF
TGTGCCAGCAGCTTTAGGTTTCCCGATACGCAGTATTTT
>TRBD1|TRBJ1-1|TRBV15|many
CATSRYATGDTEAFF
TGTGCCACCAGCAGGTACGCTACAGGGGACACTGAAGCTTTCTTT
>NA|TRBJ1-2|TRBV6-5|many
CASSYSRFPQGVYGYTF
TGTGCCAGCAGTTACTCCAGATTCCCCCAGGGAGTCTATGGCTACACCTTC